This T cell receptor beta chain derives from a study of T-cell reconstitution after alpha-beta-depleted transplantation in children. Germline V lookup: CDR1 MNHNS, CDR2 SASEGT. The V end was cut by 5 bases, the J end by 4 bases, with 18 bases between. There are 16 residues in the CDR3. On this clonotype: Its specificity is not known.

Whole-study findings and limits: The main origin of T-cell counts and diversity one year after transplant was newly produced T cells.

This sample's TCRbeta library carried unique molecular identifier barcodes. TCRdb ran MiXCR on the PCR reads and lists one entry per CDR3 protein. Among about 980,000 distinct CDR3 sequences, 25% to 35% were seen once, and the ten largest hold under 30%. V and J are TRBV6-1 and TRBJ1-5; D not resolved. The sequencing used PBMCs, mostly from graft donor cells, collected 360 days after TCRalphabeta/CD19-depleted stem cell transplant. The receptor was derived from a boy under three years old who had a stem cell transplant for SCID, so the T cells may come from the graft donor. The chain's CDR3 is CASSPYGGLRNQPQHF. The CDR3 DNA reads TGTGCCAGCAGTCCTTACGGTGGCCTGCGGAATCAGCCCCAGCATTTT.